The source of this T cell receptor (beta chain) is a study of blood T cell repertoires in COVID-19. The overall study: Some COVID-19 samples were acute and others convalescent; all came from the United States, Italy and Spain. Sources were T cells, B-cell-depleted T cells, or PBMCs; the material itself was cDNA or gDNA.

The CDR3 has 16 residues. Germline-derived CDR1 and CDR2 are SSHAT and FNYEAQ (reference sequence). Authors' analysis steps: Reference gene primer amplification gave nucleated cell count estimates. Measured with immunoSEQ multiplex PCR; TCRdb has only the in-frame clones, and not every one. D and trimming were read from the DNA, whereas the V and J calls and clone size are those reported in that table. The sample yields approximately 100,000 clones, roughly 85% seen once. To note about this clone: A read error may account for a junction end that differs from germline.

The TCR comes from a human donor in a cohort sampled during active COVID-19. The chain links TRBV7-7 to TRBJ2-7; 10 bases map to TRBD1. The source material was peripheral blood. This CDR3 is CASSSLTDRGGYEQYF. In DNA, the CDR3 is TGTGCTAGCAGCTCCCTCACGGACAGGGGGGGGTACGAGCAGTACTTC.